Each of the 24 T cell receptor beta chains below was sequenced from the same sample in a study of blood T cell repertoires in COVID-19. Generated by immunoSEQ multiplex PCR, the TCRdb table keeps only in-frame clones and is missing some. The sample consists of about 270,000 clones, 82% of them appearing once. The sequencing sample was made of peripheral blood. These receptors were taken from a woman between 18 and 30 years old with acute or convalescent COVID-19.

The chain couples TRBV27 to TRBJ1-5; possible D gene TRBD1, 5 bases. There are 15 residues in the CDR3. V was pared by 2 bases and J by 2 bases, with 10 bases between. The germline V gene encodes CDR1 MNHEY and CDR2 SMNVEV (reference sequence). CDR3 in DNA: TGTGCCAGCAGTTTAAAGGGGATAGGCAATCAGCCCCAGCATTTT. Amino acid sequence: CASSLKGIGNQPQHF.

This chain links TRBV7-3 with TRBJ2-1; 11 bases are a match to TRBD2. V was clipped by 1 base and J by 0 bases; unmatched bases: 14. The CDR3 is 21 amino acids. Germline lookup yields CDR1 SGHTA and CDR2 FQGTGA. DNA of the CDR3: TGTGCCAGCAGCTTAATCCCACGCGGGACTAGCGGCCTGAGCTCCTACAATGAGCAGTTCTTC. Its protein is CASSLIPRGTSGLSSYNEQFF. Together with reference TRBV7-3 and TRBJ2-1, the CDR3 gives the full variable domain: GAGVSQTPSNKVTEKGKYVELRCDPISGHTALYWYRQSLGQGPEFLIYFQGTGAADDSGLPNDRFFAVRPEGSVSTLKIQRTERGDSAVYLCASSLIPRGTSGLSSYNEQFFGPGTRLTVL.

V and J are TRBV19 and TRBJ2-2; D uncertain. This CDR3 comprises 14 residues. The V gene lost 8 bases and the J gene lost 4 bases, with 14 bases spanning the gap. Germline CDR1 LNHDA, CDR2 SQIVND (reference sequence). The CDR3 protein is CASRTNAATGELFF. CDR3 coding DNA: TGTGCCAGTCGAACTAATGCGGCCACCGGGGAGCTGTTTTTT.

The chain combines TRBV5-1 with TRBJ2-5; TRBD1 matches 7 bases. V gave up 4 bases and J gave up 1 base; unmatched junction bases: 4. This CDR3 spans 14 amino acids. Germline CDR1 is SGHRS and CDR2 is YFSETQ. The CDR3 DNA reads TGCGCCAGCAGCGACGGACAGGTCCAAGAGACCCAGTACTTC. Translating it yields CASSDGQVQETQYF.

This clone was counted between two and nine times. V and J are TRBV7-2 and TRBJ2-1, with D possibly being TRBD2 (5 bases). This CDR3 contains 16 residues. Germline V CDR1 and CDR2: SGHTA, FQGNSA. Trimming pared 3 bases from V and 2 bases from J, leaving 14 bases between. CDR3 coding DNA: TGTGCCAGCAGCTTCCAGGCCGGGGTAACCTACAATGAGCAGTTCTTC. Translated, it gives CASSFQAGVTYNEQFF.

This clone was counted ten times or more. The rearrangement uses TRBV30 and TRBJ1-5; a weak D match, TRBD1 (5 bases). The germline V and J ends were trimmed by 3 bases and 6 bases, with 18 bases remaining between them. The CDR3 is 15 residues long. Germline V gives CDR1 GTSNPN, CDR2 SVGIG (reference sequence). This chain's CDR3 is CAWSGLPGYGQPQHF. The CDR3 bases are TGTGCCTGGAGCGGATTACCAGGGTATGGTCAGCCCCAGCATTTT.

This clone appeared a single time. V is TRBV9 and J is TRBJ2-2; D is possibly TRBD2 (5 bases). Germline lookup yields CDR1 SGDLS and CDR2 YYNGEE. V was clipped by 4 bases and J by 0 bases, with 10 bases between them. The CDR3 sequence is 15 residues long. The CDR3 DNA sequence: TGTGCCAGCAGCCCGCTAGCAACGAACACCGGGGAGCTGTTTTTT. Its translation: CASSPLATNTGELFF.

The chain joins TRBV5-1 to TRBJ2-2, with 7 nucleotides matching TRBD1. The CDR3 contains 14 residues. J was trimmed by 6 bases and V by 2 bases; bases with no gene match: 4. Germline-derived CDR1 and CDR2 are SGHRS and YFSETQ. CDR3 loop: CASSLRGLAGELFF. The CDR3 nucleotides read TGCGCCAGCAGCTTAAGGGGGCTCGCCGGGGAGCTGTTTTTT.

V usage is TRBV7-8 and J usage is TRBJ2-1; 12 bases are a match to TRBD2. V was pared by 1 base and J by 4 bases, with 8 bases of the junction left unmatched. Germline loops: CDR1 SGHVS, CDR2 FQNEAQ. The CDR3 contains 18 residues. CDR3 loop: CASSLGLAGGPPYNEQFF. The CDR3 DNA is TGTGCCAGCAGCTTAGGGCTAGCGGGAGGGCCCCCTTACAATGAGCAGTTCTTC. The full variable domain, its missing parts supplied by reference TRBV7-8 and TRBJ2-1, is GAGVSQSPRYKVAKRGQDVALRCDPISGHVSLFWYQQALGQGPEFLTYFQNEAQLDKSGLPSDRFFAERPEGSVSTLKIQRTQQEDSAVYLCASSLGLAGGPPYNEQFFGPGTRLTVL.

J is TRBJ2-1 and V is TRBV30; 9 bases are shared with TRBD2. The V segment lost 0 bases and the J segment 8 bases; nucleotides outside the gene matches: 8. The CDR3 runs to 15 residues. CDR1 and CDR2 from the germline V gene are GTSNPN and SVGIG (reference sequence). CDR3 DNA: TGTGCCTGGAGTGTACATACTAGCGGGTGGGATGAGCAGTTCTTC. Its protein is CAWSVHTSGWDEQFF. Drawing the rest from reference TRBV30 and TRBJ2-1, the complete variable domain is SQTIHQWPATLVQPVGSPLSLECTVEGTSNPNLYWYRQAAGRGLQLLFYSVGIGQISSEVPQNLSASRPQDRQFILSSKKLLLSDSGFYLCAWSVHTSGWDEQFFGPGTRLTVL.

The chain carries TRBV5-1 and TRBJ2-7; no clear D. The V and J ends lost 5 bases and 2 bases respectively, with 17 bases between them. The germline V gene has CDR1 SGHRS and CDR2 YFSETQ. CDR3 length: 15 residues. CDR3 residues: CASRQDTLGTYEQYF. The CDR3 bases are TGCGCCAGCAGGCAAGACACGCTGGGTACCTACGAGCAGTACTTC. Full variable domain (missing parts from reference TRBV5-1 and TRBJ2-7): KAGVTQTPRYLIKTRGQQVTLSCSPISGHRSVSWYQQTPGQGLQFLFEYFSETQRNKGNFPGRFSGRQFSNSRSEMNVSTLELGDSALYLCASRQDTLGTYEQYFGPGTRLTVT.

This clone is a singleton in its sample. The chain is built from TRBV5-4 and TRBJ2-7, with D possibly TRBD2 on 5 matching bases. Trimming removed 4 bases at V and 6 bases at J, with 8 bases between. The germline gives CDR1 SGHNT, CDR2 YYREEE (reference sequence). The CDR3 has 11 amino acids. CDR3: CASSGGGEQYF. The CDR3 DNA reads TGTGCCAGCAGCGGAGGAGGCGAGCAGTACTTC.

A few counts support this clone. V usage is TRBV6-2 or TRBV6-3 and J usage is TRBJ1-5, with D possibly TRBD1 on 6 matching bases. V lost 2 bases and J lost 3, with 14 bases in between. This CDR3 contains 16 residues. Germline lookup yields CDR1 MNHEY and CDR2 SVGEGT. The CDR3 loop is CASSYPFGGFNQPQHF. In nucleotides, the CDR3 is TGTGCCAGCAGTTACCCGTTTGGGGGCTTCAATCAGCCCCAGCATTTT.

Only a few counts were recorded for this clone. The chain carries TRBV7-8 and TRBJ2-7; 9 nucleotides match TRBD2. Germline loops: CDR1 SGHVS, CDR2 FQNEAQ. The CDR3 runs 16 residues. Germline trimming cut 5 bases from V and 1 base from J; bases unmatched to any gene: 9. CDR3 nucleotides: TGTGCCAGCAGCCCTAGGGCGGGAGGGCGATCCTACGAGCAGTACTTC. It specifies CASSPRAGGRSYEQYF.

The chain uses TRBV6-1 and TRBJ1-4; 8 bases are shared with TRBD1. The CDR3 contains 16 residues. Trimming took 3 bases from V and 8 from J; bases not matched to a gene: 11. Germline V gene sequence: CDR1 MNHNS, CDR2 SASEGT. For the CDR3, the DNA is TGTGCCAGCAGTGAGAAAGCAGGGGGCGTTGGCGAAAAACTGTTTTTT. This codes for CASSEKAGGVGEKLFF.

The chain carries TRBV27 and TRBJ1-1; 8 nucleotides match TRBD1. This CDR3 is built from 13 residues. Trimming removed 2 bases from V and 7 bases from J; junction bases left unmatched: 3. Per the germline V gene, CDR1 is MNHEY and CDR2 is SMNVEV (reference sequence). The CDR3 DNA reads as TGTGCCAGCAGTTTAGGAGGGACAGGTGAAGCTTTCTTT. Translation gives CASSLGGTGEAFF.

This sequence joins TRBV6-5 and TRBJ2-5, with 7 bases identical to TRBD2. With V trimmed by 8 bases and J by 6 bases, 12 bases remained unmatched. Germline V gives CDR1 MNHEY, CDR2 SVGAGI. The CDR3 totals 14 residues. CDR3 coding DNA: TGTGCCAGCCTCCCAGGCGGGAGTGGGCAGACCCAGTACTTC. This translates into CASLPGGSGQTQYF.

The V and J genes are TRBV4-1 and TRBJ1-1; D is undetermined. Per germline, CDR1 MGHRA and CDR2 YSYEKL. The ends were cut back, 0 bases at V and 13 bases at J, with 18 bases in the middle. The CDR3 totals 14 residues. The CDR3 sequence: CASSQDGIGSGGFF. CDR3 DNA sequence: TGCGCCAGCAGCCAAGATGGAATTGGGTCGGGAGGTTTCTTT.

V is TRBV18 and J is TRBJ2-2; possibly TRBD1 for D (5 bases). The ends were cut back, 0 bases at V and 1 base at J, with 6 bases in the middle. This CDR3 region has 15 residues. Germline V lookup: CDR1 KGHSH, CDR2 LQKENI. The CDR3 DNA is TGTGCCAGCTCACCACCAGGACAGAACACCGGGGAGCTGTTTTTT. It encodes CASSPPGQNTGELFF. Supplemented by reference TRBV18 and TRBJ2-2, the full variable domain reads NAGVMQNPRHLVRRRGQEARLRCSPMKGHSHVYWYRQLPEEGLKFMVYLQKENIIDESGMPKERFSAEFPKEGPSILRIQQVVRGDSAAYFCASSPPGQNTGELFFGEGSRLTVL.

This clone showed up just a few times. The chain has TRBV27 and TRBJ1-3; D remains ambiguous. The CDR3 has 14 residues. CDR1 and CDR2 (germline): MNHEY, SMNVEV (reference sequence). Trimming pared 5 bases from V and 0 bases from J, leaving 8 bases between. The CDR3 DNA sequence: TGTGCCAGCAGTCCCCAAAACTCTGGAAACACCATATATTTT. This encodes CASSPQNSGNTIYF.

The rearrangement joins TRBV4-2 to TRBJ2-1; the match to TRBD2 covers 7 bases. The CDR3 has 16 amino acids. Trimming cost V 0 bases and J 6 bases; bases outside gene matches: 8. CDR1 and CDR2 from the germline V gene are LGHNA and YNFKEQ. The CDR3 here is CASSQEIVVAGNEQFF. DNA for the CDR3: TGTGCCAGCAGCCAAGAAATCGTAGTAGCGGGCAATGAGCAGTTCTTC.

This rearrangement joins TRBV20-1 to TRBJ1-5; D is ambiguous. V was trimmed by 6 bases and J by 5 bases, leaving 8 bases between them. Germline loops: CDR1 DFQATT, CDR2 SNEGSKA (reference sequence). The CDR3 extends over 11 amino acids. CDR3 sequence: CSAGRYQPQHF. CDR3 DNA: TGCAGTGCCGGTCGGTATCAGCCCCAGCATTTT.

The chain combines TRBV2 with TRBJ2-7, with 8 bases that match TRBD2. Looked up from germline, CDR1 is SNHLY and CDR2 is FYNNEI. With V trimmed by 8 bases and J by 1 base, 16 bases remained unmatched. There are 17 residues in the CDR3. The CDR3 is CASQEEPGLGHSYEQYF. CDR3 nucleotides: TGTGCCAGCCAAGAAGAGCCGGGACTAGGGCATTCCTACGAGCAGTACTTC.

The chain carries TRBV3-1 (or the pseudogene TRBV3-2) and TRBJ2-1; 11 nucleotides line up with TRBD2. The germline CDR1 and CDR2 sequences are LGHDT and YNNKEL (reference sequence). With 0 bases clipped from V and 7 bases from J, the junction kept 5 bases outside the gene matches. The CDR3 contains 16 residues. This CDR3 reads CASSQDRLAGRNEQFF. In DNA form, the CDR3 reads TGTGCCAGCAGCCAAGATCGACTAGCGGGGCGTAATGAGCAGTTCTTC.